This TCR beta chain was documented in a study of graft-versus-host responses after intestinal transplantation. Study background: All recipients were given anti-thymocyte globulin induction, and tacrolimus and steroids were then administered for three to four years. Study-level findings and limits: Patients with graft-donor T cell macrochimerism had high graft-versus-host to host-versus-graft clonal ratios in allografts. The recipient marrow held GvH clones, and some of them showed up first in ileum or blood. The study associated peak circulating GvH clone levels with early post-transplant HvG declines.

The CDR3 extends over 15 amino acids. CDR1 is MNHNS, CDR2 SASEGT, per germline. This table comes from immunoSEQ multiplex PCR, and its TCRdb copy is limited to in-frame clones, with some not included. The table lists approximately 85,000 clones, 90% to 95% of them singletons, with around 1.1% in the top ten. About this clone: Its matching antigen is unknown. An end of the junction does not agree with germline; a read error may underlie this.

The chain couples TRBV6-1 to TRBJ1-4, with D possibly TRBD1 on 5 matching bases. This receptor was identified in a human donor who was the organ donor for an intestinal transplant. The source was unstimulated CD8+ T cells sorted from spleen or lymph node cells, collected before transplant. The CDR3 DNA reads TGTGCCAGCAGAGAAGGCGGGGCAAATAATGAAAAACTGTTTTTT. It yields the protein CASREGGANNEKLFF.